The clone carrying this TCR beta chain was picked up many times. CDR3 length: 13 amino acids. The V gene's germline CDR1 is DFQATT and CDR2 SNEGSKA (reference sequence). The V end was cut by 1 base, the J end by 5 bases, with 11 bases between. The sample belongs to a study of T-cell reconstitution after alpha-beta-depleted transplantation in children. Unique molecular identifiers were incorporated during preparation of the TCRbeta library. TCRdb used MiXCR to reprocess the PCR reads, holding one entry per CDR3 protein. The sample has some 640,000 distinct CDR3 sequences, approximately 17% seen once. The clonotype originates from a human donor who donated a stem cell graft to a child with acute myeloid leukemia. V usage is TRBV20-1 and J usage is TRBJ1-1; possible D gene TRBD1, 5 bases. This material consisted of PBMCs from the stem cell graft donor, taken from the stem cell graft. The chain's CDR3 is CSARAPRGTEAFF. CDR3 DNA sequence: TGCAGTGCTAGAGCACCCCGGGGGACTGAAGCTTTCTTT.